The 20 T cell receptor beta chains reported below all come from one sample, sequenced in a study of response to subunit inactivated influenza vaccine. TCRdb re-called the RT-PCR reads with MiXCR, one entry per CDR3 protein. Of 500,000 to 600,000 distinct CDR3 sequences in the sample, 16% were seen once. The sample was CD4+ T cells sorted from PBMCs, taken roughly 24 months after vaccination. Every receptor here comes from a man between 50 and 69 years old who received an inactivated influenza vaccine.

This clonotype occurred a few times. The chain carries TRBV20-1 and TRBJ2-7, with 7 bases matching TRBD2. The germline V gene has CDR1 DFQATT and CDR2 SNEGSKA (reference sequence). J lost 2 bases, V lost 3 bases, and 7 bases had no gene match. The CDR3 covers 14 residues. For the CDR3, the DNA is TGCAGTGCTAGTATTCCTAGCGGCACCTACGAGCAGTACTTC. Residues: CSASIPSGTYEQYF.

This clonotype came up many times. This chain links TRBV12-3 or TRBV12-4 with TRBJ1-6; 10 positions agree with TRBD1. The CDR3 length is 15 residues. V lost 3 bases, J lost 7 bases, and 3 bases stayed unmatched. In nucleotides, the CDR3 is TGTGCCAGCAGTTTGACAGGGGGCGGAAATTCACCCCTCCACTTT. It codes for CASSLTGGGNSPLHF.

This clonotype turned up a few times. The chain links TRBV5-6 to TRBJ1-5; the D is unclear. This CDR3 spans 15 amino acids. Trimming took 4 bases from V and 5 from J, leaving 16 bases between them. Germline V gene data show CDR1 as SGHDT and CDR2 as YYEEEE. The CDR3 sequence is CASSPSGDIYQPQHF. CDR3 bases: TGTGCCAGCAGCCCGTCCGGGGATATCTATCAGCCCCAGCATTTT. The complete variable domain, with remaining parts taken from reference TRBV5-6 and TRBJ1-5, reads DAGVTQSPTHLIKTRGQQVTLRCSPKSGHDTVSWYQQALGQGPQFIFQYYEEEERQRGNFPDRFSGHQFPNYSSELNVNALLLGDSALYLCASSPSGDIYQPQHFGDGTRLSIL.

There are many counts of this clonotype. This chain uses TRBV6-1 with TRBJ1-1; no clear D gene. Germline values: CDR1 MNHNS, CDR2 SASEGT. This CDR3 region has 12 residues. Trimming took off 4 bases at V and 6 bases at J, with 9 bases between the two ends. The CDR3 reads CASSVNGPEAFF. In DNA, the CDR3 is TGTGCCAGCAGTGTTAACGGACCTGAAGCTTTCTTT.

The chain has TRBV24-1 and TRBJ2-1; no firm D call. Per germline, CDR1 KGHDR and CDR2 SFDVKD. Deletions cut 6 bases from V and 8 bases from J, with 10 bases between. This CDR3 has 12 amino acids. As DNA, the CDR3 is TGTGCCACCAGTAAGTCGCCCTATGAGCAGTTCTTC. Protein sequence: CATSKSPYEQFF.

This clonotype was counted once. The gene calls are TRBV3-1 and TRBJ2-2; 7 nucleotides line up with TRBD2. Germline values: CDR1 LGHDT, CDR2 YNNKEL (reference sequence). CDR3 length: 13 residues. After removal of 7 bases from V and 6 bases from J, the junction contained 5 bases not matched to a gene. The CDR3 loop is CASTRRGAGELFF. The CDR3, as DNA: TGTGCCAGCACCCGCCGGGGGGCCGGGGAGCTGTTTTTT. Using reference TRBV3-1 and TRBJ2-2 for the parts outside the CDR3, the full variable domain is DTAVSQTPKYLVTQMGNDKSIKCEQNLGHDTMYWYKQDSKKFLKIMFSYNNKELIINETVPNRFSPKSPDKAHLNLHINSLELGDSAVYFCASTRRGAGELFFGEGSRLTVL.

V is TRBV5-6 and J is TRBJ2-3; D may be TRBD2 (5 bases). CDR1 SGHDT and CDR2 YYEEEE come from the germline V gene. The V end lost 1 base, the J end lost 3 bases, and 15 bases lay between the germline ends. This CDR3 spans 16 amino acids. The CDR3 sequence: CASSLPSRDITDTQYF. The CDR3 nucleotides are TGTGCCAGCAGCTTGCCATCTCGGGATATTACAGATACGCAGTATTTT.

The chain employs TRBV28 and TRBJ2-7; the D gene is possibly TRBD2 (6 bases). Germline V CDR1 and CDR2: MDHEN, SYDVKM. V gave up 4 bases and J gave up 0 bases, with 13 bases separating them. CDR3 length equals 15 residues. CDR3 in DNA: TGTGCCAGCAGTTCCCTCGACGGGGGCTCCTACGAGCAGTACTTC. Translating it yields CASSSLDGGSYEQYF.

V is TRBV28 and J is TRBJ2-7; a possible D gene is TRBD2 (7 bases). The CDR3 has 15 residues. The germline V gene has CDR1 MDHEN and CDR2 SYDVKM. V was trimmed by 5 bases and J by 4 bases, leaving 18 bases between them. This chain's CDR3 is CASSLLRGARYEQYF. The CDR3, as DNA: TGTGCCAGCAGTCTCCTCCGGGGGGCGCGGTACGAGCAGTACTTC.

V gene TRBV3-1 combines with J gene TRBJ2-5; tentative D call: TRBD2 (6 bases). The germline V gene has CDR1 LGHDT and CDR2 YNNKEL (reference sequence). The CDR3 extends over 16 amino acids. The V and J ends lost 5 bases and 2 bases respectively, with 18 bases between them. CDR3 loop: CASSDYPLAKQETQYF. The CDR3 DNA reads as TGTGCCAGCAGCGACTACCCTCTAGCGAAGCAAGAGACCCAGTACTTC.

There are a few counts of this clonotype. The rearrangement uses TRBV5-1 and TRBJ2-1; TRBD2 aligns across 11 bases. V lost 2 bases to trimming and J lost 5 bases; unmatched junction nucleotides: 3. Germline V lookup: CDR1 SGHRS, CDR2 YFSETQ. The CDR3 loop spans 15 amino acids. The CDR3 DNA reads as TGCGCCAGCAGCTTTACTAGCGGGAGACACAATGAGCAGTTCTTC. Translating gives CASSFTSGRHNEQFF.

This clonotype was observed a few times. The J gene is TRBJ2-3, the V gene TRBV20-1; 8 bases are a match to TRBD2. The germline V gene has CDR1 DFQATT and CDR2 SNEGSKA (reference sequence). The CDR3 loop spans 18 amino acids. V lost 0 bases to trimming and J lost 2 bases; unmatched junction nucleotides: 13. The CDR3 nucleotides read TGCAGTGCTAGAGATTTAGGAGCGGGGGTTACCAACACAGATACGCAGTATTTT. This encodes CSARDLGAGVTNTDTQYF.

The sample holds a few counts of this clonotype. This chain joins TRBV18 and TRBJ2-7, with D tentatively TRBD1 (5 bases). In germline, CDR1 is KGHSH, CDR2 LQKENI. This CDR3 has 15 amino acids. The V end was cut by 0 bases, the J end by 0 bases, with 9 bases between. The DNA of the CDR3 is TGTGCCAGCTCACCACCTGCAGGGCGCTCCTACGAGCAGTACTTC. The encoded protein is CASSPPAGRSYEQYF.

The genes are TRBV6-1 and TRBJ1-1, with a weak D call TRBD1 (5 bases). Trimming left V 6 bases short and J 3 bases short, with 11 bases between. The CDR3 contains 13 residues. Per the germline V gene, CDR1 is MNHNS and CDR2 is SASEGT. The CDR3 reads CASRAGTYTEAFF. Written as DNA, the CDR3 is TGTGCCAGCAGGGCAGGGACTTACACTGAAGCTTTCTTT.

This clonotype was found a few times. The chain couples TRBV12-3 or TRBV12-4 to TRBJ1-5, with D unclear. V was clipped by 6 bases and J by 4 bases, with 10 bases between them. This CDR3 is built from 13 residues. The CDR3 region has the DNA TGTGCCAGCAGCGCTACTAAGAATCAGCCCCAGCATTTT. Its translation is CASSATKNQPQHF.

A few counts support this clonotype. V and J are TRBV29-1 and TRBJ1-4; 7 bases are a match to TRBD1. The length of the CDR3 is 12 residues. Germline V gene data show CDR1 as SQVTM and CDR2 as ANQGSEA. V dropped 8 bases and J dropped 5; count of bases not matched to a gene: 5. The CDR3 DNA sequence: TGCAGCATTACAGGGGAAAATGAAAAACTGTTTTTT. Translated: CSITGENEKLFF.

The V gene is TRBV19, the J gene TRBJ2-1; D call uncertain. V shed 1 base and J shed 9 bases, with 10 bases lying between them. The CDR3 contains 13 residues. From germline, CDR1 is LNHDA and CDR2 SQIVND (reference sequence). CDR3 nucleotide sequence: TGTGCCAGTAGTATAGGCTGGGATGGTGAGCAGTTCTTC. The encoded protein is CASSIGWDGEQFF.

This clonotype was counted a few times. The chain is built from TRBV20-1 and TRBJ2-7, with 8 bases identical to TRBD1. This CDR3 contains 14 residues. J lost 3 bases, V lost 3 bases, and 7 bases had no gene match. Germline V CDR1 and CDR2: DFQATT, SNEGSKA (reference sequence). The CDR3 sequence: CSASRRQGNYEQYF. In DNA, the CDR3 is TGCAGTGCTAGTAGGCGACAGGGGAACTACGAGCAGTACTTC.

This chain connects TRBV12-3 or TRBV12-4 to TRBJ2-1; a weak D match, TRBD2 (6 bases). V lost 11 bases to trimming and J lost 4 bases, with 18 bases between them. CDR3 length: 14 residues. The DNA for the CDR3 is TGTGCCCTTTCCCGGGGGAGTCGATACAATGAGCAGTTCTTC. As protein: CALSRGSRYNEQFF.

This clonotype has more than one count but fewer than ten. This chain connects TRBV20-1 to TRBJ2-7; D remains unclear. CDR1 is DFQATT, CDR2 SNEGSKA, per germline (reference sequence). The CDR3 is 12 amino acids. The germline V and J ends were trimmed by 1 base and 5 bases, with 9 bases remaining between them. The CDR3 region is CSARGFLHEQYF. CDR3 coding DNA: TGCAGTGCTAGAGGGTTTCTCCACGAGCAGTACTTC.